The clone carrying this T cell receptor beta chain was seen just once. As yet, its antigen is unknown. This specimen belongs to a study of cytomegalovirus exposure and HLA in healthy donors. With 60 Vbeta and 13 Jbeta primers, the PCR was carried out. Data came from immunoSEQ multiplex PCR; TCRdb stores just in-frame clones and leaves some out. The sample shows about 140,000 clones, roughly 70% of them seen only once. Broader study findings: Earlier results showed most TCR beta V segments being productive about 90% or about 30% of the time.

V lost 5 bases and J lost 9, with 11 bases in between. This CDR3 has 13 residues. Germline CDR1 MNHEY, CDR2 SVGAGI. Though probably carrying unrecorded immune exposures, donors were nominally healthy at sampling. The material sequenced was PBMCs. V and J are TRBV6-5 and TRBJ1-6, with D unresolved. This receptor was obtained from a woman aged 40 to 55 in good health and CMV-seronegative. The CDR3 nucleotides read TGTGCCAGCAGTGTGCAGGAGGGTTCACCCCTCCACTTT. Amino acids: CASSVQEGSPLHF.